The 26 T cell receptor beta chains presented below share a single source sample, sequenced in a study of blood T cells in healthy people across ages. It was with a sample-barcoded 5' primer and a J-beta primer mix that a second PCR of roughly 7 to 12 cycles was run. TCRdb recomputed calls from the 5' RACE reads with MiXCR, one row per CDR3 protein. The sample holds 600,000 to 900,000 distinct CDR3 sequences, about 26% seen once. These records were also assigned to another study, of T cells of mothers and their children.

Sequencing was performed on blood. Receptors originate from a boy younger than 18 in good health.

The genes are TRBV29-1 and TRBJ1-2; unclear D gene. V lost 7 bases to trimming and J lost 5 bases, with 17 bases between them. This CDR3 has 13 amino acids. Germline V lookup: CDR1 SQVTM, CDR2 ANQGSEA. DNA for the CDR3: TGCAGCGCACAGACCGGGATCCTTTATGGCTACACCTTC. Amino acid sequence: CSAQTGILYGYTF. The variable domain in full, with the rest retrieved from reference TRBV29-1 and TRBJ1-2, is SAVISQKPSRDICQRGTSLTIQCQVDSQVTMMFWYRQQPGQSLTLIATANQGSEATYESGFVIDKFPISRPNLTFSTLTVSNMSPEDSSIYLCSAQTGILYGYTFGSGTRLTVV.

In this sample, this clonotype turned up a few times. The V and J genes are TRBV27 and TRBJ2-5; D gene uncertain. V lost 5 bases, J lost 5 bases, and 12 bases lay in between. This CDR3 has 13 amino acids. Germline lookup yields CDR1 MNHEY and CDR2 SMNVEV (reference sequence). In DNA, the CDR3 is TGTGCCAGCAGTCGCGTTATGGGGGAGACCCAGTACTTC. This gives the protein CASSRVMGETQYF.

J is TRBJ2-7 and V is TRBV7-9; D possibly corresponds to TRBD2 (7 bases). Between the trimmed V and J ends, which lost 7 bases and 3 bases, there was a span of 16 bases. The V gene's germline CDR1 is SEHNR and CDR2 FQNEAQ (reference sequence). The CDR3 loop spans 14 amino acids. CDR3 sequence: CASTLGGGNYEQYF. The CDR3 DNA is TGTGCCAGCACCCTGGGAGGGGGGAACTACGAGCAGTACTTC.

A few counts support this clonotype. V usage is TRBV12-3 or TRBV12-4 and J usage is TRBJ2-5, with 8 bases lining up with TRBD1. This CDR3 comprises 14 residues. V gave up 5 bases and J gave up 4 bases; unmatched junction bases: 6. The chain's CDR3 is CASSAPGGRETQYF. DNA for the CDR3: TGTGCCAGCAGTGCCCCAGGGGGCAGAGAGACCCAGTACTTC.

V and J are TRBV6-1 and TRBJ2-7; no definite D call. Per germline, CDR1 MNHNS and CDR2 SASEGT. V was cut by 8 bases and J by 0 bases, with 17 bases left in between. The CDR3 has 15 amino acids. This chain's CDR3 is CASLFGGSNSYEQYF. The CDR3 DNA follows: TGTGCCAGCTTGTTCGGTGGCTCCAACTCCTACGAGCAGTACTTC.

The sample holds a few counts of this clonotype. The chain uses TRBV3-1 and TRBJ2-5; 8 nucleotides match TRBD2. The V and J ends lost 11 bases and 5 bases, in that order; junction bases with no gene match: 13. CDR1 is LGHDT and CDR2 is YNNKEL in the germline V gene (reference sequence). The CDR3 extends over 14 amino acids. In DNA form, the CDR3 reads TGTGCCGGCTCACCGAGCGGGGGTCCCGAGACCCAGTACTTC. It codes for CAGSPSGGPETQYF.

The chain joins TRBV6-2 or TRBV6-3 to TRBJ2-3; D is undetermined. The CDR3 has 13 amino acids. V was trimmed by 3 bases and J by 3 bases, leaving 7 bases between them. Per germline, CDR1 MNHEY and CDR2 SVGEGT. The CDR3 protein is CASSYHTTDTQYF. In DNA, the CDR3 is TGTGCCAGCAGTTATCATACGACAGATACGCAGTATTTT.

This clonotype has just a few counts. This chain uses TRBV20-1 with TRBJ1-1, with no clear D. Germline V CDR1 and CDR2: DFQATT, SNEGSKA (reference sequence). The CDR3 contains 11 residues. Deletions cut 6 bases from V and 11 bases from J, with 16 bases between. The CDR3 DNA sequence: TGCAGTGCCGCGCCGGTGGAGCAGGCTTTCTTT. Protein product: CSAAPVEQAFF.

This clonotype was seen only a few times. This rearrangement joins TRBV4-1 to TRBJ1-5, with 9 bases matching TRBD1. V dropped 3 bases and J dropped 0; count of bases not matched to a gene: 6. The CDR3 covers 17 residues. In germline, CDR1 is MGHRA, CDR2 YSYEKL. The CDR3 DNA is TGCGCCAGCAGCCATCGGACAGGGGATCATAGCAATCAGCCCCAGCATTTT. Amino acids: CASSHRTGDHSNQPQHF.

This clonotype has more than one count but fewer than ten. V usage is TRBV2 and J usage is TRBJ1-1; possible D gene TRBD1, 6 bases. Trimming left V 4 bases short and J 0 bases short, with 12 bases between. Germline loops: CDR1 SNHLY, CDR2 FYNNEI. The CDR3 extends over 15 amino acids. The CDR3 nucleotides are TGTGCCAGCAGTGGACCCAGGGGCATGAACACTGAAGCTTTCTTT. This gives the protein CASSGPRGMNTEAFF.

This clonotype was seen once. J is TRBJ1-2 and V is TRBV20-1; 8 positions agree with TRBD1. CDR1 and CDR2 from the germline V gene are DFQATT and SNEGSKA (reference sequence). The CDR3 runs 12 residues. J lost 8 bases, V lost 5 bases, and 7 bases had no gene match. The DNA for the CDR3 is TGCAGTGCTGACAGGGGCCAAAGGGGCTACACCTTC. The encoded protein is CSADRGQRGYTF.

This clonotype has a handful of counts. The CDR3 loop is CATSDSRRLETQYF. CDR3 DNA sequence: TGTGCCACCAGTGACTCCCGTCGATTAGAGACCCAGTACTTC. V is TRBV24-1 and J is TRBJ2-5; no reliable D call. Looked up from germline, CDR1 is KGHDR and CDR2 is SFDVKD. Between the trimmed V and J ends, which lost 4 bases and 4 bases, there was a span of 12 bases. The CDR3 loop spans 14 amino acids.

This clonotype was seen a few times. The chain employs TRBV5-6 and TRBJ2-1, with 14 positions matching TRBD2. CDR3 length: 18 amino acids. The germline CDR1 and CDR2 sequences are SGHDT and YYEEEE. With 4 bases clipped from V and 0 bases from J, the junction kept 6 bases outside the gene matches. CDR3 bases: TGTGCCAGCAGCATAGGGACTAGCGGGGGACCCTCCTACAATGAGCAGTTCTTC. As protein: CASSIGTSGGPSYNEQFF.

The V gene is TRBV20-1, the J gene TRBJ2-1; 10 bases are shared with TRBD2. The CDR3 extends over 13 amino acids. Trimming cost V 6 bases and J 3 bases; bases outside gene matches: 2. Germline CDR1 DFQATT, CDR2 SNEGSKA (reference sequence). The CDR3: CSAQRGGYNEQFF. Here the CDR3 DNA reads TGCAGTGCCCAGCGGGGGGGCTACAATGAGCAGTTCTTC.

The chain joins TRBV24-1 to TRBJ2-5, with TRBD1 identical over 8 bases. The CDR3 is made up of 15 amino acids. Germline V gives CDR1 KGHDR, CDR2 SFDVKD. V lost 3 bases, J lost 2 bases, and 4 bases stayed unmatched. CDR3 nucleotide sequence: TGTGCCACCAGTGATGCAGGGGGCGGACAAGAGACCCAGTACTTC. Residues: CATSDAGGGQETQYF.

This clonotype was detected only a few times. V gene TRBV4-1 combines with J gene TRBJ2-1; the D call may be TRBD1 or TRBD2 (5 bases each). Judging by the DNA end, TRBJ2-5 fits better; the J call may be wrong. The CDR3 runs to 16 residues. Germline assignment: CDR1 MGHRA and CDR2 YSYEKL. CDR3 sequence: CASSQEPYNGGETQYF. The CDR3 nucleotides are TGCGCCAGCAGCCAAGAACCCTACAATGGGGGAGAGACCCAGTACTTC.

This chain connects TRBV20-1 to TRBJ2-5, with D tentatively TRBD1 or TRBD2 (6 bases each). The V end was cut by 6 bases, the J end by 4 bases, with 18 bases between. The CDR3 runs to 14 residues. CDR1 and CDR2 (germline): DFQATT, SNEGSKA (reference sequence). CDR3 sequence: CSATKGGPGETQYF. The CDR3 DNA follows: TGCAGTGCCACTAAAGGGGGGCCGGGAGAGACCCAGTACTTC.

The J gene is TRBJ2-5, the V gene TRBV14, with 7 nucleotides matching TRBD1. The end of the DNA aligns better with TRBJ2-7, so the J call may be wrong. The CDR3 totals 15 residues. The germline V gene encodes CDR1 SGHDN and CDR2 FVKESK. The CDR3 DNA sequence: TGTGCCAGCAGCCATCTCCGGGACAGCCCCTACGAGCAGTACTTC. Translation: CASSHLRDSPYEQYF.

The sample holds a few counts of this clonotype. CDR3 residues: CAWKGVSQNTGELFF. As DNA, the CDR3 is TGTGCCTGGAAAGGCGTCAGCCAGAACACCGGGGAGCTGTTTTTT. The chain has TRBV30 and TRBJ2-2; D unresolved. Germline lookup yields CDR1 GTSNPN and CDR2 SVGIG (reference sequence). V lost 4 bases, J lost 1 base, and 13 bases lay in between. This CDR3 contains 15 residues. Drawing the rest from reference TRBV30 and TRBJ2-2, the complete variable domain is SQTIHQWPATLVQPVGSPLSLECTVEGTSNPNLYWYRQAAGRGLQLLFYSVGIGQISSEVPQNLSASRPQDRQFILSSKKLLLSDSGFYLCAWKGVSQNTGELFFGEGSRLTVL.

On this clonotype itself: The junction differs from germline at one of its ends, possibly a read error. The chain recombines TRBV7-9 with TRBJ2-5; D assignment may be TRBD1 or TRBD2 (6 bases each). This CDR3 spans 11 amino acids. The germline CDR1 and CDR2 sequences are SEHNR and FQNEAQ (reference sequence). CDR3 sequence: CRGMTGETQYF. The CDR3 DNA follows: TGCCGGGGGATGACAGGAGAGACCCAGTACTTC.

The chain is built from TRBV12-3 or TRBV12-4 and TRBJ2-2, with TRBD2 matching over 13 bases. The CDR3 covers 19 residues. V shed 6 bases, J shed 4 bases, and the junction held 14 bases outside the gene matches. DNA for the CDR3: TGTGCCAGCAGCCCGGGACTAGCGGGGCAACCCGAAGTCACCGGGGAGCTGTTTTTT. This sequence encodes CASSPGLAGQPEVTGELFF.

In its sample, this clonotype was seen a few times. The chain employs TRBV20-1 and TRBJ2-1, with D perhaps given as TRBD1 or TRBD2 (5 bases each). The CDR3 has 10 amino acids. Germline-derived CDR1 and CDR2 are DFQATT and SNEGSKA (reference sequence). The ends were cut back, 6 bases at V and 10 bases at J, with 10 bases in the middle. CDR3 DNA: TGCAGTGCGGGGGTGAGGGAGCAGTTCTTC. It yields the protein CSAGVREQFF.

V usage is TRBV5-1 and J usage is TRBJ2-1, with D perhaps matching TRBD1 (6 bases). Germline CDR1 reads SGHRS; CDR2 reads YFSETQ. Trimming stripped 4 bases from V and 3 bases from J, with 17 bases between. CDR3 length: 16 residues. The DNA of the CDR3 is TGCGCCAGCAGCCGCACTCAGGGGATTAGCTACAATGAGCAGTTCTTC. Translated: CASSRTQGISYNEQFF.

This clonotype was seen a few times. The V gene is TRBV7-9, the J gene TRBJ1-1; 8 bases line up with TRBD1. V lost 5 bases, J lost 6 bases, and 8 bases stayed unmatched. CDR1 and CDR2 (germline): SEHNR, FQNEAQ (reference sequence). CDR3 length equals 14 residues. The CDR3 coding sequence is TGTGCCAGCAGCCCCCAGGGGGCAGGGTCTGAAGCTTTCTTT. Protein: CASSPQGAGSEAFF.

The chain links TRBV14 to TRBJ2-1; D is possibly TRBD1 (7 bases). There are 15 residues in the CDR3. Germline V gene lookup returns CDR1 SGHDN and CDR2 FVKESK. The V and J ends lost 1 base and 6 bases respectively, with 13 bases between them. The CDR3 bases are TGTGCCAGCAGCCAAGTCCAGGGGGGTGGCAATGAGCAGTTCTTC. It specifies CASSQVQGGGNEQFF.

The CDR3 protein is CASSQREEETQYF. The DNA for the CDR3 is TGTGCCAGCAGCCAACGAGAGGAAGAGACCCAGTACTTC. This chain links TRBV3-1 with TRBJ2-5, with D unresolved. CDR1 is LGHDT, CDR2 YNNKEL, per germline (reference sequence). V was trimmed by 2 bases and J by 3 bases, leaving 7 bases between them. The CDR3 runs 13 residues.